This TCR beta chain was recovered during a study of chemoradiotherapy in HPV16-positive cancers. On the study more broadly: Functional T-cell assays on a couple of HPV16-positive patients' cells defined candidate HPV-specific clones and common TCR motifs. Findings and caveats of the study: Non-HPV-specific T cells did not expand in tumors during treatment, whereas candidate HPV-specific clones and E7-related motifs did. HPV-responsive T-cell expansion during chemoradiotherapy was linked to improved recurrence-free survival in HPV16-positive patients.

TCRdb's table, derived via immunoSEQ multiplex PCR, lists solely in-frame clones and lacks some. The table has just under 40,000 clones, around three quarters seen once; the top ten hold more than 5%. For this clone: Its antigen is unidentified.

The CDR3 is 14 residues long. V dropped 7 bases and J dropped 0; count of bases not matched to a gene: 0. Germline lookup yields CDR1 LNHDA and CDR2 SQIVND (reference sequence). This receptor was obtained from a human donor with HPV-associated anogenital cancer. Sequenced material: blood, taken from a patient who underwent chemoradiotherapy. This chain connects TRBV19 to TRBJ2-1; 10 nucleotides match TRBD2. The CDR3 sequence is CASKREGSYNEQFF. Here the CDR3 DNA reads TGTGCCAGTAAGCGGGAGGGCTCCTACAATGAGCAGTTCTTC.